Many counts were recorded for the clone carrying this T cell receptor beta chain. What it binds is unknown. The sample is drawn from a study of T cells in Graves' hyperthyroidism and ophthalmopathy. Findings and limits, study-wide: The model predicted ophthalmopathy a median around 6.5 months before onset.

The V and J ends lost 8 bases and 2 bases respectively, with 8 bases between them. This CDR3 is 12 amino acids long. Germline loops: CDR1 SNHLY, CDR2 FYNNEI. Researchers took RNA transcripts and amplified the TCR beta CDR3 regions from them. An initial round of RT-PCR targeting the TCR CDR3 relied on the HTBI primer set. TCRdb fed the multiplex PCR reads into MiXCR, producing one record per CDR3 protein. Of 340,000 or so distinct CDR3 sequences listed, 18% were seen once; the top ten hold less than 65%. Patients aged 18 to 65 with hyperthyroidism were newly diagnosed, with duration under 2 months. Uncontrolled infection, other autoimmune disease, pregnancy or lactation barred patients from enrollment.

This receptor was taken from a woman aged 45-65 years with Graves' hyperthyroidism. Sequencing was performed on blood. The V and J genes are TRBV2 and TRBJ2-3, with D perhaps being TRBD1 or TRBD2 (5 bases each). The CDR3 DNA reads TGTGCCAGCGGGGGTAACACAGATACGCAGTATTTT. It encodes CASGGNTDTQYF. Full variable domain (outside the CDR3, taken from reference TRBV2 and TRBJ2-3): EPEVTQTPSHQVTQMGQEVILRCVPISNHLYFYWYRQILGQKVEFLVSFYNNEISEKSEIFDDQFSVERPDGSNFTLKIRSTKLEDSAMYFCASGGNTDTQYFGPGTRLTVL.